This is a list of T cell receptor beta chains from one sample in a study of vaccination and CD4 T cells after COVID-19. TCRdb itself ran the PCR reads through MiXCR, one entry per CDR3 protein. The sample holds approximately 8,700 distinct CDR3 sequences, under 30% seen once. No antigens are known for them. This specimen consisted of CD4+ T cells from blood, cultured in vitro, obtained after SARS-CoV-2 vaccination. These receptors originate from a human donor who had recovered from COVID-19. Both conserved end residues are part of each CDR3. The D gene is left open where the match is weak. Clone size is shown for a subset of rows, as once, few, many or a class of expanded clone.

TRBV19	-	TRBJ1-2	TRBD1	CASSPPGQGSDGYTF	TGTGCCAGTAGCCCTCCGGGACAGGGCTCGGATGGCTACACCTTC
TRBV11-2	-	TRBJ1-1	-	CASTYFLGPNTEAFF	TGTGCCAGCACCTATTTTCTGGGACCCAACACTGAAGCTTTCTTT
TRBV30	-	TRBJ1-2	TRBD1	CAWRRGTGLNFYGYTF	TGTGCCTGGAGACGGGGGACAGGGTTAAACTTCTATGGCTACACCTTC
TRBV7-6	-	TRBJ2-1	TRBD2	CASCEAGASYNEQFF	TGTGCCAGCTGTGAGGCGGGAGCGTCCTACAATGAGCAGTTCTTC
TRBV7-9	-	TRBJ1-1	-	CANRAHPGTEAFF	TGTGCCAACCGGGCCCACCCGGGCACTGAAGCTTTCTTT
TRBV19	-	TRBJ2-1	-	CASRLDPSSYNEQFF	TGTGCCAGTAGACTAGACCCGAGCTCCTACAATGAGCAGTTCTTC
TRBV20-1	-	TRBJ1-1	TRBD1	CSARRTGEAFF	TGCAGTGCTAGACGGACAGGGGAAGCTTTCTTT
TRBV6-2/TRBV6-3	-	TRBJ1-2	-	CASSQPPRDLEGYTF	TGTGCCAGCAGCCAACCTCCCCGGGACCTGGAGGGCTACACCTTC
TRBV28	-	TRBJ2-5	-	CASSPLLGPGETQYF	TGTGCCAGCAGTCCCTTGCTTGGGCCGGGAGAGACCCAGTACTTC
TRBV7-2	medium-sized	TRBJ2-7	-	CASSSMTETGSYEQYF	TGTGCCAGCAGCTCGATGACGGAAACCGGCTCCTACGAGCAGTACTTC
TRBV4-2	-	TRBJ2-3	-	CASSQGGESTQYF	TGTGCCAGCAGCCAAGGGGGGGAGAGTACGCAGTATTTT
TRBV14	-	TRBJ1-1	-	CASSQVHPGENTEAFF	TGTGCCAGCAGCCAAGTCCACCCAGGGGAGAACACTGAAGCTTTCTTT
TRBV11-2	few	TRBJ2-7	-	CASSLAGGRLKDYEQYF	TGTGCCAGCAGCTTAGCCGGGGGACGGCTAAAGGATTACGAGCAGTACTTC
TRBV6-1	few	TRBJ2-7	-	CASSRPGSGPSYEQYF	TGTGCCAGCAGTCGTCCGGGATCGGGCCCCTCCTACGAGCAGTACTTC
TRBV5-4	-	TRBJ2-3	-	CASSLSRGWSDTQYF	TGTGCCAGCAGCTTGTCTCGGGGGTGGTCAGATACGCAGTATTTT
TRBV7-9	-	TRBJ2-1	-	CASSQASGYHYNEQFF	TGTGCCAGCAGCCAAGCAAGCGGATACCACTACAATGAGCAGTTCTTC
TRBV6-1	-	TRBJ2-2	-	CASRRGTSNTGELFF	TGTGCCAGCAGGAGGGGGACCTCGAACACCGGGGAGCTGTTTTTT
TRBV6-2/TRBV6-3	once	TRBJ2-2	-	CASSDPRGVTGELFF	TGTGCCAGCAGTGACCCCAGGGGGGTGACCGGGGAGCTGTTTTTT
TRBV30	few	TRBJ2-5	TRBD2	CAWSVPSGEETQYF	TGTGCCTGGAGTGTACCCAGCGGGGAAGAGACCCAGTACTTC
TRBV6-5	-	TRBJ2-2	-	CASSYRAPGAGELFF	TGTGCCAGCAGTTATCGGGCGCCAGGGGCCGGGGAGCTGTTTTTT
TRBV7-2	-	TRBJ2-1	TRBD2	CASSFSGRAGYEQFF	TGTGCCAGCAGCTTTAGCGGGAGGGCAGGATATGAGCAGTTCTTC
TRBV19	-	TRBJ1-3	-	CASSIGAGSSGNTIYF	TGTGCCAGTAGTATAGGAGCCGGGTCCTCTGGAAACACCATATATTTT
TRBV6-5	-	TRBJ2-3	-	CASSYSSSARRADTQYF	TGTGCCAGCAGTTACTCGTCCAGCGCCCGGCGAGCAGATACGCAGTATTTT
TRBV28	few	TRBJ2-7	-	CASSLFPPRRYEQYF	TGTGCCAGCAGTTTATTCCCCCCAAGGAGGTACGAGCAGTACTTC
TRBV6-1	few	TRBJ1-4	-	CASRPRGTNEKLFF	TGTGCCAGCCGGCCACGGGGGACAAATGAAAAACTGTTTTTT
TRBV28	few	TRBJ1-1	TRBD1	CASSLRTGRNTEAFF	TGTGCCAGCAGCTTAAGGACAGGGCGGAACACTGAAGCTTTCTTT
TRBV21-1	-	TRBJ2-3	-	CASRMRVPGQTFSDTQYF	TGTGCCAGCAGGATGAGGGTACCGGGACAGACATTTTCAGATACGCAGTATTTT
TRBV28	few	TRBJ1-5	-	CASWSPRDNQPQHF	TGTGCCAGCTGGTCCCCCAGGGATAATCAGCCCCAGCATTTT
TRBV10-1	medium-sized	TRBJ1-1	TRBD1	CASRGTENTEAFF	TGCGCCAGCAGGGGGACAGAGAACACTGAAGCTTTCTTT
TRBV20-1	-	TRBJ2-1	-	CSAPWKRAEQFF	TGCAGTGCTCCCTGGAAGAGGGCGGAGCAGTTCTTC
TRBV18	-	TRBJ2-5	-	CASSPSLQETQYF	TGTGCCAGCTCACCAAGTTTACAAGAGACCCAGTACTTC
TRBV27	few	TRBJ2-6	-	CASSPLGANVLTF	TGTGCCAGCAGTCCCCTCGGGGCCAACGTCCTGACTTTC
TRBV5-4	-	TRBJ2-7	TRBD1	CASSSGQGAYEQYF	TGTGCCAGCAGCTCGGGACAGGGGGCCTACGAGCAGTACTTC
TRBV6-2/TRBV6-3	-	TRBJ1-1	TRBD1	CASSSGTAHMNTEAFF	TGTGCCAGCAGTTCCGGGACAGCCCATATGAACACTGAAGCTTTCTTT
TRBV19	few	TRBJ2-7	TRBD2	CASSMGLASQPYEQYF	TGTGCCAGTAGTATGGGACTAGCCTCCCAACCCTACGAGCAGTACTTC
TRBV7-2	few	TRBJ2-7	-	CASSPGYGLEQYF	TGTGCCAGCAGCCCGGGATACGGCCTCGAGCAGTACTTC
TRBV27	-	TRBJ1-4	TRBD1	CASSYGQVGLVGKLFF	TGTGCCAGCAGTTATGGACAGGTGGGGCTAGTTGGGAAACTGTTTTTT
TRBV19	-	TRBJ2-1	-	CASSIVAAGYNEQFF	TGTGCCAGTAGTATAGTAGCGGCCGGTTACAATGAGCAGTTCTTC
TRBV12-3/TRBV12-4	few	TRBJ2-6	-	CASSPTWVGSGANVLTF	TGTGCCAGCAGCCCGACATGGGTGGGCTCTGGGGCCAACGTCCTGACTTTC
TRBV6-4	medium-sized	TRBJ1-2	-	CASTGNYGYTF	TGTGCCAGCACAGGGAACTATGGCTACACCTTC
TRBV7-9	-	TRBJ1-1	-	CASSLSQAGDPEAFF	TGTGCCAGCAGCTTGAGCCAAGCAGGGGATCCTGAAGCTTTCTTT
TRBV7-3	few	TRBJ2-3	TRBD2	CASSLKLAGTDTQYF	TGTGCCAGCAGCTTAAAACTAGCGGGCACAGATACGCAGTATTTT
TRBV5-1	-	TRBJ2-5	-	CASSRGPSGGTQYF	TGCGCCAGCAGCAGGGGACCGTCAGGAGGGACCCAGTACTTC
TRBV27	-	TRBJ2-3	-	CASKRLVLTSTDTQYF	TGTGCCAGCAAAAGACTAGTTTTGACGTCCACAGATACGCAGTATTTT
TRBV5-4	-	TRBJ2-1	-	CASSSVGGVIVSDEQFF	TGTGCCAGCAGCTCAGTAGGGGGGGTTATTGTATCAGATGAGCAGTTCTTC
TRBV5-8	few	TRBJ2-7	-	CASSLSSTSAYEQYF	TGTGCCAGCAGCTTGAGTTCGACCTCTGCCTACGAGCAGTACTTC
TRBV6-1	-	TRBJ2-7	-	CAASNRQGRKYF	TGTGCCGCCAGCAACCGGCAGGGGAGGAAGTACTTC
TRBV4-2	-	TRBJ2-1	TRBD2	CASRPSGSDVGEQFF	TGTGCCAGCAGACCTAGCGGGAGCGATGTTGGTGAGCAGTTCTTC
TRBV28	-	TRBJ2-1	-	CATPLPGEQFF	TGTGCCACTCCCCTACCGGGCGAGCAGTTCTTC
TRBV7-9	-	TRBJ2-7	-	CASSLRGEGFYEQYF	TGTGCCAGCAGTCTCAGGGGGGAGGGATTCTACGAGCAGTACTTC
TRBV5-8	-	TRBJ2-5	TRBD2	CASSPLAEQETQYF	TGTGCCAGCAGCCCACTAGCGGAACAAGAGACCCAGTACTTC
TRBV20-1	-	TRBJ2-2	-	CSARPLSGNTGELFF	TGCAGTGCCCGGCCCCTTAGCGGGAACACCGGGGAGCTGTTTTTT
TRBV7-9	few	TRBJ2-7	-	CASCAWDGSYEQYF	TGTGCCAGCTGCGCCTGGGACGGCTCCTACGAGCAGTACTTC
TRBV7-3	few	TRBJ2-3	-	CASSLYREKDTDTQYF	TGTGCCAGCAGCCTCTACAGGGAGAAGGACACAGATACGCAGTATTTT
TRBV7-2	medium-sized	TRBJ1-2	-	CASSSGRQTYGYTF	TGTGCCAGCAGCTCGGGCCGGCAGACCTATGGCTACACCTTC
TRBV2	-	TRBJ2-4	TRBD2	CASRGLAGGDIQYF	TGTGCCAGCAGGGGACTAGCGGGAGGGGACATTCAGTACTTC
TRBV10-1	medium-sized	TRBJ2-2	-	CASSASGPGELFF	TGCGCCAGCAGTGCGTCAGGACCCGGGGAGCTGTTTTTT
TRBV6-2/TRBV6-3	-	TRBJ2-1	TRBD2	CASSGPGTSGHYNEQFF	TGTGCCAGCAGTGGGCCTGGGACTAGCGGCCACTACAATGAGCAGTTCTTC
TRBV4-3	-	TRBJ2-1	TRBD2	CASSQDPASGDEQFF	TGCGCCAGCAGCCAAGATCCGGCTAGCGGGGACGAGCAGTTCTTC